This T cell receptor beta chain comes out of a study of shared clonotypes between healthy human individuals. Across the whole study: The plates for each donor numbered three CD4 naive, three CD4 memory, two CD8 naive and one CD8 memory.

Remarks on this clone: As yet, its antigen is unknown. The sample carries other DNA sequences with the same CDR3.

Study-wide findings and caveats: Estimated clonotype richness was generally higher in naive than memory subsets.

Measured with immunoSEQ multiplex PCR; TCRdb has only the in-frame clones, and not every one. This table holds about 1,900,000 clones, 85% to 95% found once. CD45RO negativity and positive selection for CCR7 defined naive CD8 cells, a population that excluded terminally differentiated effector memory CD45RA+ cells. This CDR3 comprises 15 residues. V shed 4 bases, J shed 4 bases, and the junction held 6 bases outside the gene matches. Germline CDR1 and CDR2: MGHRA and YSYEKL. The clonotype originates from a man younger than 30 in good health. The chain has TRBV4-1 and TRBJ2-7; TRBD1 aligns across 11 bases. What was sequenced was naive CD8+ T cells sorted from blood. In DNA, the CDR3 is TGCGCCAGCAGCCCCGCCGGGACAGGGGGTTACGAGCAGTACTTC. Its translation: CASSPAGTGGYEQYF.